Below, one T cell receptor (beta chain) is given with its context. What it recognizes is unknown. Both TCR beta VDJ combination and CDR3 sequence profiling were carried out. Genomic DNA was the template for this profiling. From the reads, TCRdb called clonotypes with MiXCR, one entry per CDR3 protein. This repertoire shows under 200,000 distinct CDR3 sequences, 64% found once; its top ten account for about half. This CDR3 spans 12 amino acids. The trim removed 11 bases at V and 8 bases at J, leaving 7 bases unmatched. CDR1 and CDR2 (germline): SNHLY, FYNNEI. These data come from a study of CD8+CD57+ T cells in acquired aplastic anemia. Background on the study: DNA per sorted CD4+ or CD8+ sample ranged about 0.2 to 30 ug, averaging roughly 3.2 ug.

Study-level results: Researchers report that some 31 CD8+ CDR3 sequences appeared in both patients and controls. Any difference that existed in CD8+ Simpson's diversity between patients and controls was not significant.

The TCR was taken from a human donor with severe aplastic anemia or a healthy control (not recorded which). The chain employs TRBV2 and TRBJ2-4; TRBD2 matches 9 bases. Material for sequencing was sorted CD4+, CD8+, or CD8+CD57+ T cells (not recorded which) from PBMCs. DNA of the CDR3: TGTGCCGGGGGGACTAGCACCGACATTCAGTACTTC. Protein product: CAGGTSTDIQYF.